This TCR beta chain was observed in a study of OX40 agonist ivuxolimab in advanced cancers. Concerning the study at large: Ivuxolimab was an agonistic, fully human IgG2 monoclonal antibody directed against OX40 (CD134), a costimulatory receptor. Intravenous ivuxolimab was administered to patients every 2 weeks at six dose levels: 0.01, 0.1, 0.3, 1.5, 3 and 10 mg/kg. Of the approximately 54 dose-escalation patients, hepatocellular carcinoma was present in roughly 19, melanoma in some 15, renal cell carcinoma in 9 and head and neck cancer in 9. The dose-escalation cohort was about 86% male with a mean age of around 62 years, ranging from roughly 23 to 79. Patients were allowed to have had prior anti-PD-1, anti-PD-L1 or anti-CTLA-4 therapy, and approximately 40% of the dose-escalation patients had been treated with checkpoint inhibitors. Partial responses occurred in three dose-escalation patients: two with cutaneous melanoma and one with hepatocellular carcinoma. The point of sequencing TCRbeta in the periphery was to test whether ivuxolimab changed TCR sequence diversity and drove clonal T-cell expansion. The paper reports the monotherapy dose-escalation portion (N of about 50 patients) of the phase I ivuxolimab trial. What the research found in general, with its limitations: The antigen specificity of the clonally expanded peripheral T cells was not determined. At doses from 0.1 to 3.0 mg/kg, clonal expansion was seen in both CD4+ and CD8+ blood T cells between baseline and week 6. After ivuxolimab, more expanded clones were found on average in CD8+ T cells than in CD4+ T cells. Low levels of normalized T-cell clonal expansion were also seen in some patients who did not respond. In the 0.1-3.0 mg/kg groups, partial responders had among the lowest normalized peripheral clonal expansion, particularly in CD8+ T cells.

Patients with a history of autoimmune disease or receiving systemic immunosuppression were excluded from the trial. Peripheral blood for TCR sequencing was drawn from every dose cohort at baseline, at cycle 4 day 1 and at cycle 7 day 1. Samples came from an open-label, multicenter, first-in-human phase I dose-escalation trial of ivuxolimab. The trial enrolled adults with locally advanced or metastatic head and neck squamous cell, hepatocellular, melanoma or renal cell carcinoma. Before TCR sequencing, CD4+ and CD8+ T cells were separately sorted from peripheral blood. This clone was detected only once. What this receptor recognizes is not known. One base away there is no much larger clone; base qualities are not given. Genomic DNA was isolated from the sorted cells so that the TCRbeta CDR3 region could be sequenced. TCRbeta CDR3 regions were sequenced using the immunoSEQ Assay. As stored in TCRdb, this immuneACCESS dataset retains in-frame rearrangements with V and J assigned. A fraction of the clones does not appear; measured against another copy, unresolved V genes explain less than half of the discrepancy, and the remainder lacks a known reason. This sample gives tens of thousands of clones in total; roughly 86% of them show up just once. The leading ten clones occupy approximately 0.99% of the sample.

V and J are truncated by 7 bases and 4 bases respectively, leaving an intervening sequence of 19 bases. Looking up the germline V gene yields CDR1 SQVTM and CDR2 ANQGSEA. The CDR3 runs 14 amino acids, cysteine and phenylalanine included. Of the read, only the CDR3 DNA is kept; its 42 bases are in frame from base 1. The receptor was isolated from an adult with an advanced solid tumor such as melanoma, head and neck, liver or kidney cancer. The chain is encoded by TRBV29-1 joined to TRBJ1-1; possibly the D gene is TRBD1, per 5 matching bases. Sequenced material: CD4+ or CD8+ T cells sorted from blood, taken in a trial of the OX40 agonist ivuxolimab. The sequenced DNA is TGCAGCGGCCAACCCGGGGGAAGTGGCACTGAAGCTTTCTTT. Its coded protein is CSGQPGGSGTEAFF.